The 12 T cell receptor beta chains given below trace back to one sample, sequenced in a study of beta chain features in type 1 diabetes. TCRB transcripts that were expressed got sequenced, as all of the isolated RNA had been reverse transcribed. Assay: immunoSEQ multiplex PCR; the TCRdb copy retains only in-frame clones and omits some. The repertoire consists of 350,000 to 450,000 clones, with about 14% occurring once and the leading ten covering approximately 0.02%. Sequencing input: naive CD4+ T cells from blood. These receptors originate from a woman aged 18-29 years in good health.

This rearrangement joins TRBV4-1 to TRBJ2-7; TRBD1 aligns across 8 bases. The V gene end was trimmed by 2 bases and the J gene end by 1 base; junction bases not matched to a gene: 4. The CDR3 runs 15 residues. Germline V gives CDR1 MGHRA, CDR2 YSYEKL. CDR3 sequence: CASSQTTGVSYEQYF. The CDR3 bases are TGCGCCAGCAGCCAAACGACAGGGGTTTCCTACGAGCAGTACTTC.

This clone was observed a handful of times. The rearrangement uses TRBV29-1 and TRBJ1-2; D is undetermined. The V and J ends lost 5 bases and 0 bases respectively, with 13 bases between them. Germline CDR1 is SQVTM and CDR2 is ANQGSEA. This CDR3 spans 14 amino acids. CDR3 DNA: TGCAGCGTTAACAGTAGATCTGCTAACTATGGCTACACCTTC. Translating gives CSVNSRSANYGYTF.

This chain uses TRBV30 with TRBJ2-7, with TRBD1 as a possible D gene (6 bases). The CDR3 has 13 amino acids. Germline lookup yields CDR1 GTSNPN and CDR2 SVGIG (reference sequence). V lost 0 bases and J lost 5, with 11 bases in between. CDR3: CAWSVAQGHEQYF. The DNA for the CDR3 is TGTGCCTGGAGTGTAGCACAGGGCCACGAGCAGTACTTC.

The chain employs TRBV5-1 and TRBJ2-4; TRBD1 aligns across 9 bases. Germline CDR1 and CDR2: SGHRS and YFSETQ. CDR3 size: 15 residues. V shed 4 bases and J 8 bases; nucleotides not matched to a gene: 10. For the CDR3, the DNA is TGCGCCAGCAGCATTACCGGGACAGGGATAGACATTCAGTACTTC. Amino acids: CASSITGTGIDIQYF.

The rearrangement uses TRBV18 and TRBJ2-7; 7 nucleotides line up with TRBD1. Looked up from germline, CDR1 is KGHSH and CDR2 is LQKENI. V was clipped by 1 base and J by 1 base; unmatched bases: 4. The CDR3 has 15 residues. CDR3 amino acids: CASSPLGTASYEQYF. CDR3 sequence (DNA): TGTGCCAGCTCACCACTCGGGACAGCTTCCTACGAGCAGTACTTC.

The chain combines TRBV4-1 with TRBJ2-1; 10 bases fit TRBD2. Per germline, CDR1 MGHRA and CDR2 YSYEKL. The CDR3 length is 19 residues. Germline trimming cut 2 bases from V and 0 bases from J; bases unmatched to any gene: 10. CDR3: CASSQLAGEYRRSYNEQFF. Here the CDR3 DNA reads TGCGCCAGCAGCCAACTAGCGGGAGAGTACAGGCGCTCCTACAATGAGCAGTTCTTC.

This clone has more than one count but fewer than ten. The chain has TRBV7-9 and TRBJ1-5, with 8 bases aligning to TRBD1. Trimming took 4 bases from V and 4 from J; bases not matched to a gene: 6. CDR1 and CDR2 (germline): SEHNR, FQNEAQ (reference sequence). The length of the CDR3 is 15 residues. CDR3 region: CASSSPRTGNQPQHF. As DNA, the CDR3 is TGTGCCAGCAGCTCACCCCGGACAGGGAATCAGCCCCAGCATTTT.

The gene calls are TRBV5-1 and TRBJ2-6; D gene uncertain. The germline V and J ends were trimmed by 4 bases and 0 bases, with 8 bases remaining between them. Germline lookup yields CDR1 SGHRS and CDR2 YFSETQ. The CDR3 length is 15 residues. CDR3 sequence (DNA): TGCGCCAGCAGCCCCTACGTCTCTGGGGCCAACGTCCTGACTTTC. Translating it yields CASSPYVSGANVLTF.

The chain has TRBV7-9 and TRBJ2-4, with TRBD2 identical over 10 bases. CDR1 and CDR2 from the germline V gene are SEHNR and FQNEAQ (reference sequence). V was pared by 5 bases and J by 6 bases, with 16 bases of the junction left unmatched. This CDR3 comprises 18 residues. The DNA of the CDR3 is TGTGCCAGCAGCCCCCTTTTATTACTAGCGGGACTTTTAAACATTCAGTACTTC. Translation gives CASSPLLLLAGLLNIQYF.

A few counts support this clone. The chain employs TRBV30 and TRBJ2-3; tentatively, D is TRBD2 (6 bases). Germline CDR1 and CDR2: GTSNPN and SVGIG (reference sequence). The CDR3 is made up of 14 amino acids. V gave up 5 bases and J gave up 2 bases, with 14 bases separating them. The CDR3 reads CAWVWSGSTDTQYF. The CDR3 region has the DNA TGTGCCTGGGTTTGGAGCGGGTCCACAGATACGCAGTATTTT. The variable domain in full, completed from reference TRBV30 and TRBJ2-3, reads SQTIHQWPATLVQPVGSPLSLECTVEGTSNPNLYWYRQAAGRGLQLLFYSVGIGQISSEVPQNLSASRPQDRQFILSSKKLLLSDSGFYLCAWVWSGSTDTQYFGPGTRLTVL.

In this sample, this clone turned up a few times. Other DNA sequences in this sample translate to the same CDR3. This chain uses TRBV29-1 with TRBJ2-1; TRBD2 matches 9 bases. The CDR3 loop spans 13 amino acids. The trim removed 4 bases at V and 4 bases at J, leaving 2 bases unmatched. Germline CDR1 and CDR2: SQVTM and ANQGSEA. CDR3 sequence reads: CSVVAGAYNEQFF. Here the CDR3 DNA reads TGCAGCGTTGTAGCGGGGGCTTACAATGAGCAGTTCTTC.

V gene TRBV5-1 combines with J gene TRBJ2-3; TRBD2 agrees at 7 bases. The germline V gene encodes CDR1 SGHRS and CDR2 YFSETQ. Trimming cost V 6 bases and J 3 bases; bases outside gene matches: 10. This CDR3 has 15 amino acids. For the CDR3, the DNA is TGCGCCAGCAACCGGGAGGCGTTGGTGACAGATACGCAGTATTTT. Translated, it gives CASNREALVTDTQYF.